This TCR beta chain was documented in a study of T-cell memory formation after mild COVID-19. Turning to this clonotype: Its target is not known.

Study-wide points: Contracting clones localized mainly to CM and EM when CD4+ and mainly to EMRA when CD8+. CD4/CD8 balance held among clones contracting day 15 to 85, and later expanders leaned CD4+. A subset of responding clones appeared in pre-infection memory, suggesting cross-reactive memory joined.

Via MiXCR, TCRdb re-called the 5' RACE reads, giving one row per CDR3 protein. This sample has approximately 60,000 distinct CDR3 sequences; roughly 9.9% occur once, and the top ten carry around 1.1%. The sequenced sample was PBMCs or a T cell subset sorted from them (not recorded which). The TCR was taken from a man aged 18 to 30 who had mild COVID-19 (a few samples of this study predate the infection). Cell type and time point are not known.

CDR3 protein: CASSFGGAGVDEKLFF. The CDR3 bases are TGTGCCAGCAGTTTTGGGGGCGCGGGTGTCGATGAAAAACTGTTTTTT. The genes are TRBV28 and TRBJ1-4; a possible D gene is TRBD1 (6 bases). The V and J ends lost 3 bases and 6 bases respectively, with 17 bases between them. Germline loops: CDR1 MDHEN, CDR2 SYDVKM. This CDR3 has 16 residues.